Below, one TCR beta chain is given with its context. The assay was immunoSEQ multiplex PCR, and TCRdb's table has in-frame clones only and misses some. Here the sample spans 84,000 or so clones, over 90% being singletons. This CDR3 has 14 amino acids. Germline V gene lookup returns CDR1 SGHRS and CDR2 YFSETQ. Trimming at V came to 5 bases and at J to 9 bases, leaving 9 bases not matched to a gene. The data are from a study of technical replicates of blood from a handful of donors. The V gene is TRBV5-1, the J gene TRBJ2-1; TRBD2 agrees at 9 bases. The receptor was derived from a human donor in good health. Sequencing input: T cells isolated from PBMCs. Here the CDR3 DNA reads TGCGCCAGCAGTGCCGGGACTAGCTTTTTTGAGCAGTTCTTC. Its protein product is CASSAGTSFFEQFF.